Below are 27 T cell receptor beta chains sequenced from a single sample in a study of beta chain features in type 1 diabetes. Study-wide results and caveats: Moderate yet significant TCRB CDR3 shortening was seen in Type 1 diabetes patients in all four CD4+ subsets.

These TCRs are of unknown antigen specificity. The whole isolated RNA underwent reverse transcription, so sequencing captured expressed TCRB transcripts. Sequencing was performed with immunoSEQ multiplex PCR; in TCRdb, only in-frame clones are kept and a portion is missing. The table shows about 150,000 clones, with 13% occurring only once. Sequencing was carried out using central memory CD4+ T cells from blood. Receptors originate from a young man with type 1 diabetes.

Turning to this clone: Since a much larger clone is just one base distant, this may be a read error. Different DNA sequences within this sample yield the same CDR3. V is TRBV29-1 and J is TRBJ2-6, with 7 bases that match TRBD1. Trimming took 4 bases from V and 4 from J; bases not matched to a gene: 4. Germline CDR1 reads SQVTM; CDR2 reads ANQGSEA. CDR3 size: 14 residues. The CDR3 DNA reads as TGCAGCGTTGTAGACAGGGCGGGGGCCAACGTCCTGACTTTC. Translation: CSVVDRAGANVLTF.

The rearrangement uses TRBV5-1 and TRBJ1-6; the D gene is possibly TRBD1 (6 bases). V lost 5 bases and J 7 bases, leaving 13 bases between the germline ends. The V gene's germline CDR1 is SGHRS and CDR2 YFSETQ. There are 14 residues in the CDR3. In DNA form, the CDR3 reads TGCGCCAGCAGAACAGCAGGGGTCAATTCACCCCTCCACTTT. This translates into CASRTAGVNSPLHF.

The rearrangement links TRBV30 to TRBJ1-5; D unclear. V gave up 3 bases and J gave up 6 bases, with 21 bases separating them. CDR1 and CDR2 (germline): GTSNPN, SVGIG (reference sequence). The CDR3 has 16 residues. This chain's CDR3 is CAWRPEGYLNGQPQHF. The CDR3 nucleotides read TGTGCCTGGAGACCGGAAGGTTACCTGAATGGTCAGCCCCAGCATTTT.

V gene TRBV7-2 combines with J gene TRBJ2-1; D ambiguous. V was trimmed by 1 base and J by 4 bases, leaving 11 bases between them. Per germline, CDR1 SGHTA and CDR2 FQGNSA. The CDR3 length is 15 residues. In DNA, the CDR3 is TGTGCCAGCAGCTTAGACGGGCCGGTGTACAATGAGCAGTTCTTC. Protein product: CASSLDGPVYNEQFF.

In its sample, this clone was seen a few times. Here the CDR3 reads CASSVRGGETQYF. In DNA form, the CDR3 reads TGTGCCAGCAGCGTACGGGGTGGAGAGACCCAGTACTTC. J is TRBJ2-5 and V is TRBV9, with D tentatively TRBD2 (5 bases). The CDR3 sequence is 13 residues long. V was trimmed by 1 base and J by 4 bases, leaving 8 bases between them. Germline loops: CDR1 SGDLS, CDR2 YYNGEE.

This clone came up a few times. The chain employs TRBV6-1 and TRBJ2-3; 7 nucleotides line up with TRBD2. With V trimmed by 6 bases and J by 3 bases, 0 bases remained unmatched. CDR1 and CDR2 (germline): MNHNS, SASEGT. CDR3 length equals 12 residues. CDR3 DNA sequence: TGTGCCAGCAGGGGACTAACAGATACGCAGTATTTT. Its translation: CASRGLTDTQYF.

This chain joins TRBV10-3 and TRBJ1-5, with D possibly matching TRBD1 (6 bases). V lost 10 bases and J 2 bases, leaving 12 bases between the germline ends. The CDR3 totals 13 residues. Germline V gives CDR1 ENHRY, CDR2 SYGVKD. CDR3: CATRAGGNQPQHF. DNA for the CDR3: TGTGCCACCAGGGCAGGGGGCAATCAGCCCCAGCATTTT.

The chain joins TRBV6-5 to TRBJ2-5, with TRBD1 as a possible D gene (6 bases). The CDR3 runs 14 residues. V lost 10 bases to trimming and J lost 0 bases, with 15 bases between them. Germline assignment: CDR1 MNHEY and CDR2 SVGAGI. CDR3 nucleotides: TGTGCCATCGGCCCAGGGACAAACCAAGAGACCCAGTACTTC. It is translated as CAIGPGTNQETQYF.

Only a few counts were recorded for this clone. The chain employs TRBV4-1 and TRBJ2-4; TRBD1 matches 9 bases. Per germline, CDR1 MGHRA and CDR2 YSYEKL. This CDR3 spans 14 amino acids. Losses at the gene ends were 6 bases for V and 6 bases for J; bases not matched to a gene: 6. The CDR3 coding sequence is TGCGCCAGCAGTCGGACAGGGGATAGAAACATTCAGTACTTC. It encodes CASSRTGDRNIQYF.

This chain connects TRBV19 to TRBJ1-1, with D tentatively TRBD1 (6 bases). V lost 7 bases and J lost 4, with 16 bases in between. Germline CDR1 is LNHDA and CDR2 is SQIVND (reference sequence). This CDR3 has 14 amino acids. The CDR3 nucleotides are TGTGCCAGTATGTACTCTGGGGGCACCACTGAAGCTTTCTTT. It codes for CASMYSGGTTEAFF.

The J gene is TRBJ2-3, the V gene TRBV9, with a weak D call TRBD1 (5 bases). Trimming took 0 bases from V and 3 from J, leaving 14 bases between them. The CDR3 is 16 residues long. The germline V gene encodes CDR1 SGDLS and CDR2 YYNGEE. The CDR3 here is CASSVGGLSLTDTQYF. The CDR3, as DNA: TGTGCCAGCAGCGTAGGGGGCCTTAGCCTGACAGATACGCAGTATTTT.

This chain joins TRBV14 and TRBJ1-4, with D perhaps matching TRBD1 (5 bases). Trimming removed 3 bases at V and 4 bases at J, with 12 bases between. Looked up from germline, CDR1 is SGHDN and CDR2 is FVKESK. This CDR3 has 15 amino acids. CDR3 region: CASSHPGTNNEKLFF. The CDR3 coding sequence is TGTGCCAGCAGCCATCCCGGGACTAATAATGAAAAACTGTTTTTT.

This clone showed up just a few times. The CDR3 DNA sequence: TGCGCCAGCAGCCGAACCGGGGACTGGGATCAGCCCCAGCATTTT. Its protein product is CASSRTGDWDQPQHF. The J gene is TRBJ1-5, the V gene TRBV5-1, with TRBD1 as a possible D gene (5 bases). The length of the CDR3 is 15 residues. V lost 4 bases to trimming and J lost 5 bases, with 16 bases between them. In germline, CDR1 is SGHRS, CDR2 YFSETQ.

This clone has more than one count but fewer than ten. The chain joins TRBV7-8 to TRBJ2-1, with 10 positions matching TRBD1. Losses at the gene ends were 4 bases for V and 8 bases for J; bases not matched to a gene: 8. This CDR3 region has 15 residues. Germline CDR1 reads SGHVS; CDR2 reads FQNEAQ. The CDR3 DNA reads as TGTGCCAGCAGCTCGGGACAGGGGATTCCTCATGAGCAGTTCTTC. This translates into CASSSGQGIPHEQFF.

As DNA, the CDR3 is TGTGCCTGGAGCGCGGCAGGGCGGCACACTGAAGCTTTCTTT. It yields the protein CAWSAAGRHTEAFF. The gene calls are TRBV30 and TRBJ1-1; possible D gene TRBD1, 5 bases. This CDR3 is 14 amino acids long. The ends were cut back, 3 bases at V and 3 bases at J, with 14 bases in the middle. Looked up from germline, CDR1 is GTSNPN and CDR2 is SVGIG (reference sequence). Based on the CDR3 plus reference TRBV30 and TRBJ1-1, the full variable domain is SQTIHQWPATLVQPVGSPLSLECTVEGTSNPNLYWYRQAAGRGLQLLFYSVGIGQISSEVPQNLSASRPQDRQFILSSKKLLLSDSGFYLCAWSAAGRHTEAFFGQGTRLTVV.

This clone occurred many times. CDR3 amino acids: CASRSNSPLHF. The CDR3 nucleotides read TGTGCCAGCAGATCGAATTCACCCCTCCACTTT. The V and J genes are TRBV2 and TRBJ1-6; the D is unclear. Trimming took off 6 bases at V and 7 bases at J, with 4 bases between the two ends. In germline, CDR1 is SNHLY, CDR2 FYNNEI. CDR3 length: 11 residues.

The V and J genes are TRBV27 and TRBJ1-1; D remains unclear. The CDR3 contains 14 residues. Between the trimmed V and J ends, which lost 5 bases and 4 bases, there was a span of 14 bases. The germline V gene has CDR1 MNHEY and CDR2 SMNVEV (reference sequence). The CDR3 sequence: CASSRGPWGTEAFF. The CDR3 region has the DNA TGTGCCAGCAGTAGAGGGCCCTGGGGCACTGAAGCTTTCTTT.

This clone was observed a handful of times. The chain employs TRBV7-2 and TRBJ2-1; maybe TRBD2 (6 bases). The CDR3 runs to 14 residues. V lost 1 base and J lost 6, with 10 bases in between. Germline V gene sequence: CDR1 SGHTA, CDR2 FQGNSA. DNA for the CDR3: TGTGCCAGCAGCTTAGGGGCCGGGGGCAATGAGCAGTTCTTC. Residues: CASSLGAGGNEQFF.

This clone was picked up a small number of times. The chain carries TRBV11-2 and TRBJ1-4; D not resolved. The germline V gene has CDR1 SGHAT and CDR2 FQNNGV. Trimming left V 1 base short and J 7 bases short, with 10 bases between. CDR3 length equals 14 residues. The CDR3 DNA is TGTGCCAGCAGCTTAGCCCTCTGGGGTGAAAAACTGTTTTTT. This codes for CASSLALWGEKLFF.

This clone was detected only a few times. The V gene is TRBV5-1, the J gene TRBJ2-1, with a possible D match to TRBD2 (7 bases). CDR1 and CDR2 from the germline V gene are SGHRS and YFSETQ. The CDR3 has 15 residues. V shed 0 bases and J shed 9 bases, with 16 bases lying between them. This chain's CDR3 is CASSLEGAGAGEQFF. In nucleotides, the CDR3 is TGCGCCAGCAGCTTGGAGGGTGCGGGGGCAGGTGAGCAGTTCTTC.

The rearrangement joins TRBV29-1 to TRBJ2-7; D is unclear. This CDR3 has 13 amino acids. V shed 7 bases and J shed 3 bases, with 16 bases lying between them. Germline V gives CDR1 SQVTM, CDR2 ANQGSEA. CDR3 amino acids: CSAASGVGYEQYF. CDR3 sequence (DNA): TGCAGCGCCGCCTCTGGCGTTGGCTACGAGCAGTACTTC.

This clone was seen only a few times. The V call is TRBV29-1, the J call TRBJ1-4; D is undetermined. V shed 7 bases and J shed 0 bases, with 9 bases lying between them. The CDR3 is made up of 13 amino acids. Germline assignment: CDR1 SQVTM and CDR2 ANQGSEA. DNA for the CDR3: TGCAGCGGACGCCAAGCAACTAATGAAAAACTGTTTTTT. This codes for CSGRQATNEKLFF.

This clone was seen ten or more times. The chain uses TRBV10-3 and TRBJ2-4; D gene uncertain. V gave up 3 bases and J gave up 0 bases, with 12 bases separating them. The V gene's germline CDR1 is ENHRY and CDR2 SYGVKD. The CDR3 sequence is 16 residues long. CDR3 bases: TGTGCCATCAGTGACGCGGCCTTTATAGCCAAAAACATTCAGTACTTC. It is translated as CAISDAAFIAKNIQYF.

This clone was found a few times. Other DNA sequences within the sample encode an identical CDR3. V usage is TRBV9 and J usage is TRBJ2-5, with D possibly being TRBD2 (5 bases). The CDR3 runs 14 residues. With 4 bases removed from V and 0 bases from J, the gap between germline ends came to 10 bases. Germline CDR1 and CDR2: SGDLS and YYNGEE. DNA of the CDR3: TGTGCCAGCAGCCCCCGGGGAGACCAAGAGACCCAGTACTTC. Protein sequence: CASSPRGDQETQYF.

This clone occurred a few times. The chain's CDR3 is CATSRDRAAGESGNTIYF. The CDR3 DNA is TGTGCCACCAGCAGAGATCGGGCAGCCGGGGAATCTGGAAACACCATATATTTT. V is TRBV15 and J is TRBJ1-3, with D hard to call. Trimming took off 0 bases at V and 1 base at J, with 16 bases between the two ends. The CDR3 loop spans 18 amino acids. Germline CDR1 and CDR2: LNHNV and YYDKDF (reference sequence).

The chain uses TRBV30 and TRBJ1-1; D gene ambiguous. The V gene lost 3 bases and the J gene lost 7 bases, with 15 bases spanning the gap. The CDR3 extends over 13 amino acids. Germline V gene data show CDR1 as GTSNPN and CDR2 as SVGIG (reference sequence). For the CDR3, the DNA is TGTGCCTGGAGGCACAGACGCGGTGATGAAGCTTTCTTT. The encoded protein is CAWRHRRGDEAFF.

This clone has more than one count but fewer than ten. The CDR3 here is CASSFGQGAADTQYF. CDR3 in DNA: TGTGCCAGCAGCTTCGGACAGGGGGCTGCAGATACGCAGTATTTT. The genes are TRBV6-6 and TRBJ2-3, with TRBD1 identical over 11 bases. In germline, CDR1 is MNHNY, CDR2 SVGAGI (reference sequence). V was clipped by 6 bases and J by 4 bases; unmatched bases: 6. The CDR3 contains 15 residues.